This TCR beta chain emerged from a study of cytomegalovirus exposure and HLA in healthy donors. As for the study in general: Across 350 to 500 genotyped donors, about 80% landed in the Caucasian-associated ancestry cluster. The study, taken as a whole, reports: Analysis was carried out at a later point, and it linked a missense DCLRE1C variant to TCR beta V- and J-gene trimming.

Use of 60 Vbeta and 13 Jbeta primers characterized the PCR. Measured with immunoSEQ multiplex PCR; TCRdb has only the in-frame clones, and not every one. The table lists about 110,000 clones, approximately 86% of them singletons, with about 1.8% in the top ten. The donors were healthy bone marrow donors. Donors had nominal health at sampling but likely had unrecorded immune exposures. Points on this clone: As yet, its antigen is unknown.

The sequence derives from a man aged 40-55 years in good health and CMV-seronegative. The source material was PBMCs.

This chain's CDR3 is CASSLAMRGDTQYF. The CDR3 DNA reads TGCGCCAGCAGCTTGGCCATGCGTGGAGATACGCAGTATTTT. V gene TRBV5-1 combines with J gene TRBJ2-3; D gene ambiguous. The CDR3 consists of 14 residues. The V end lost 0 bases, the J end lost 5 bases, and 10 bases lay between the germline ends. Germline V gives CDR1 SGHRS, CDR2 YFSETQ.